One TCR beta chain is described in this entry. The antigen is unknown. These data are taken from a study of beta chain features in type 1 diabetes. Findings and caveats of the study: High TCR expression in some cells could lead to their over-representation in cDNA sequencing.

Isolated RNA was reverse transcribed in full, so expressed TCRB transcripts were sequenced. Clones were read by immunoSEQ multiplex PCR, and TCRdb kept only the in-frame ones, dropping some. Of 200,000 to 250,000 clones in the sample, about 11% were seen once. Germline loops: CDR1 SQVTM, CDR2 ANQGSEA. The CDR3 length is 13 residues. Sequenced input: central memory CD4+ T cells from blood. The TCR originated in a man between 18 and 29 years old in good health. The chain combines TRBV29-1 with TRBJ2-5; D may be TRBD1 (6 bases). The DNA end is a closer match to TRBJ2-7, so the J assignment may be wrong. CDR3 bases: TGCAGCGTTGCCCCAGGGGAGCCCTACGAGCAGTACTTC. Translated, it gives CSVAPGEPYEQYF.